This TCR beta chain is drawn from a study of patients and donors after allogeneic stem cell transplantation. This clonotype occurred many times. TCRdb itself ran the RT-PCR reads through MiXCR, one entry per CDR3 protein. Of roughly 880,000 distinct CDR3 sequences listed, under 20% are singletons. Sequenced sample: blood, either unsorted or a sorted T cell fraction (not recorded which). The TCR comes from a human donor who was either an allogeneic HSCT recipient or a stem cell or donor lymphocyte infusion donor (not recorded which). It is not recorded whose cells these are; they may come from a transplant donor.

CDR3 DNA sequence: TGTGCCAGCACTTCGCGGGAGGTGCCCTTAAGCTCCTACAATGAGCAGTTCTTC. This sequence encodes CASTSREVPLSSYNEQFF. J is TRBJ2-1 and V is TRBV12-3 or TRBV12-4, with 8 nucleotides matching TRBD2. J was trimmed by 0 bases and V by 7 bases; bases with no gene match: 14. The CDR3 loop spans 18 amino acids.